This entry features one T cell receptor (beta chain) sequence. Its specificity is not known. The method was immunoSEQ multiplex PCR; TCRdb's version includes in-frame clones alone and lacks a portion of them. The table has some 2,100,000 clones, 85% to 95% seen once. The record originates from a study of shared clonotypes between healthy human individuals. Study observations and caveats: Memory subsets generally showed smaller estimated richness than naive subsets did.

Naive-designated CD8 cells lacked CD45RO, were positively enriched for CCR7, and omitted terminally differentiated effector memory CD45RA+ cells. Donors, healthy HIV-negative adults, lacked recent acute infections or vaccinations. This CDR3 has 16 amino acids. The specimen sequenced was naive CD8+ T cells from PBMCs. The clonotype originates from a man aged 18-30 years in good health. Some clones in this sample may be carry-over from other donors' samples. V usage is TRBV21-1 and J usage is TRBJ2-5; the listed D gene, TRBD2, was not tested against the DNA. TRBV21-1 is a recognized pseudogene. The CDR3 region is CASSKGEGGLLETQYF. DNA for the CDR3: TGTGCCAGCAGCAAAGGGGAGGGGGGACTCCTTGAGACCCAGTACTTC.